A single sample gave rise to the 11 T cell receptor beta chains below, sequenced in a study of OX40 agonist ivuxolimab in advanced cancers. Only in-frame clones appear in the TCRdb table, and some are missing; sequencing was by immunoSEQ multiplex PCR. The data show 65,000 to 95,000 clones, 90% seen once. The starting material was CD4+ or CD8+ T cells sorted from blood, obtained in a trial of the OX40 agonist ivuxolimab. These receptors all stem from an adult with an advanced solid tumor such as melanoma, head and neck, liver or kidney cancer.

This chain connects TRBV19 to TRBJ2-1; 9 positions agree with TRBD1. Germline CDR1 reads LNHDA; CDR2 reads SQIVND (reference sequence). V gave up 5 bases and J gave up 7 bases; unmatched junction bases: 0. The CDR3 spans 12 residues. CDR3 sequence: CASSGQGNEQFF. The CDR3 bases are TGTGCCAGTAGTGGACAGGGGAATGAGCAGTTCTTC.

This clone was seen a single time. The chain recombines TRBV7-9 with TRBJ2-6; no definite D call. From germline, CDR1 is SEHNR and CDR2 FQNEAQ (reference sequence). V shed 4 bases and J shed 2 bases, with 9 bases lying between them. CDR3 length: 15 residues. This CDR3 reads CASSSDMAGANVLTF. The CDR3 DNA sequence: TGTGCCAGCAGCTCCGACATGGCTGGGGCCAACGTCCTGACTTTC.

The V call is TRBV6-5, the J call TRBJ1-3; perhaps TRBD1 as D (5 bases). V was pared by 4 bases and J by 0 bases, with 13 bases between. The germline gives CDR1 MNHEY, CDR2 SVGAGI. This CDR3 comprises 16 residues. CDR3 residues: CASSLGPQGSGNTIYF. The CDR3 DNA is TGTGCCAGCAGTTTGGGACCTCAAGGCTCTGGAAACACCATATATTTT.

V usage is TRBV28 and J usage is TRBJ2-7; TRBD1 agrees at 7 bases. CDR3 length equals 15 residues. The germline CDR1 and CDR2 sequences are MDHEN and SYDVKM. The V and J ends lost 5 bases and 9 bases, in that order; junction bases with no gene match: 16. CDR3 sequence (DNA): TGTGCCAGCAGTCCCTCAGGGGGTTCAACAAAGGGGCAGTACGTC. This translates into CASSPSGGSTKGQYV.

The J gene is TRBJ1-5, the V gene TRBV5-1; a possible D gene is TRBD1 (6 bases). The germline V gene has CDR1 SGHRS and CDR2 YFSETQ. This CDR3 is built from 15 residues. Trimming cost V 4 bases and J 4 bases, with 15 bases left between them. The CDR3: CASSLSGTRNQPQHF. CDR3 coding DNA: TGCGCCAGCAGCCTATCCGGGACAAGAAATCAGCCCCAGCATTTT.

This sequence joins TRBV15 and TRBJ1-5; 9 positions agree with TRBD1. CDR1 and CDR2 (germline): LNHNV, YYDKDF (reference sequence). This CDR3 comprises 18 residues. V was clipped by 2 bases and J by 1 base; unmatched bases: 9. CDR3 DNA sequence: TGTGCCACCAGCAGAACCGGGACAGGGATTTCCAGCAATCAGCCCCAGCATTTT. This codes for CATSRTGTGISSNQPQHF.

The chain couples TRBV5-1 to TRBJ1-6, with no clear D. Trimming shortened V by 0 bases and J by 0 bases, and 10 bases separated the two germline ends. The germline gives CDR1 SGHRS, CDR2 YFSETQ. The CDR3 consists of 17 residues. The CDR3 bases are TGCGCCAGCAGCTTGGGCGGACTACTCTCCTATAATTCACCCCTCCACTTT. Its translation: CASSLGGLLSYNSPLHF.

V gene TRBV6-1 combines with J gene TRBJ2-1, with TRBD1 matching 11 bases. In germline, CDR1 is MNHNS, CDR2 SASEGT. Losses at the gene ends were 8 bases for V and 9 bases for J; bases not matched to a gene: 6. CDR3 length equals 13 residues. The CDR3: CASLDRGRSEQFF. For the CDR3, the DNA is TGTGCCAGCTTGGACAGGGGGCGAAGTGAGCAGTTCTTC.

V and J are TRBV5-4 and TRBJ2-1; D is perhaps TRBD1 or TRBD2 (6 bases each). This CDR3 contains 14 residues. Germline V gene lookup returns CDR1 SGHNT and CDR2 YYREEE (reference sequence). V lost 4 bases to trimming and J lost 7 bases, with 15 bases between them. The CDR3 DNA follows: TGTGCCAGCAGCCCCGACGGGGGCTCGAATGAGCAGTTCTTC. This encodes CASSPDGGSNEQFF.

The chain joins TRBV7-9 to TRBJ1-2; 7 bases agree with TRBD1. V was pared by 0 bases and J by 3 bases, with 1 base of the junction left unmatched. CDR3 length equals 14 residues. Germline V gene data show CDR1 as SEHNR and CDR2 as FQNEAQ (reference sequence). Here the CDR3 DNA reads TGTGCCAGCAGCTTAGCAGGGGGCGACTATGGCTACACCTTC. This codes for CASSLAGGDYGYTF. The whole variable domain, filled in from reference TRBV7-9 and TRBJ1-2, reads DTGVSQNPRHKITKRGQNVTFRCDPISEHNRLYWYRQTLGQGPEFLTYFQNEAQLEKSRLLSDRFSAERPKGSFSTLEIQRTEQGDSAMYLCASSLAGGDYGYTFGSGTRLTVV.

V is TRBV7-3 and J is TRBJ2-5, with no clear D. The V end was cut by 2 bases, the J end by 0 bases, with 16 bases between. CDR3 length: 17 residues. Germline V lookup: CDR1 SGHTA, CDR2 FQGTGA. The chain's CDR3 is CASSLVPHSEYQETQYF. The CDR3 nucleotides read TGTGCCAGCAGCTTAGTGCCACACAGCGAGTACCAAGAGACCCAGTACTTC.